Following are 24 T cell receptor beta chains from one sample sequenced in a study of shared clonotypes between healthy human individuals. Here immunoSEQ multiplex PCR was the method, and the copy in TCRdb shows in-frame clones only, minus some. This repertoire shows under 2.5 million clones, 85% to 95% found once; its top ten account for approximately 0.39%. Sequences were obtained from naive CD4+ T cells from PBMCs. Regarding subset: CD45RA+ positively selected. Receptors were obtained from a man aged 18 to 29 in good health. Some clones in this sample may be carry-over from other donors' samples.

This chain joins TRBV18 and TRBJ2-1; 8 bases agree with TRBD2. With V trimmed by 5 bases and J by 2 bases, 5 bases remained unmatched. CDR1 is KGHSH, CDR2 LQKENI, per germline. This CDR3 has 15 residues. The DNA of the CDR3 is TGTGCCAGCTCATCCCTAGCGGGTGCCTACAATGAGCAGTTCTTC. Its translation is CASSSLAGAYNEQFF.

The chain is built from TRBV5-1 and TRBJ1-1, with TRBD1 identical over 9 bases. Germline assignment: CDR1 SGHRS and CDR2 YFSETQ. Losses at the gene ends were 0 bases for V and 4 bases for J; bases not matched to a gene: 4. CDR3 length: 15 residues. The CDR3 region has the DNA TGCGCCAGCAGCTTGGGGGACAGGGAGAGCACTGAAGCTTTCTTT. Its protein is CASSLGDRESTEAFF.

V usage is TRBV28 and J usage is TRBJ2-4; 13 nucleotides match TRBD2. The CDR3 length is 19 residues. Per germline, CDR1 MDHEN and CDR2 SYDVKM. The J segment lost 2 bases and the V segment lost 1 base, leaving 8 bases of the junction unmatched. This CDR3 is CASSLYGRLAGGTKNIQYF. DNA of the CDR3: TGTGCCAGCAGTTTATATGGGCGACTAGCGGGAGGAACCAAAAACATTCAGTACTTC.

This chain uses TRBV28 with TRBJ1-1, with TRBD1 matching 9 bases. Germline lookup yields CDR1 MDHEN and CDR2 SYDVKM. Trimming cost V 3 bases and J 4 bases; bases outside gene matches: 9. This CDR3 spans 16 amino acids. The CDR3 nucleotides are TGTGCCAGCAGTTTGCCGACGACGACAGGGGGCACTGAAGCTTTCTTT. Translated: CASSLPTTTGGTEAFF.

The V gene is TRBV10-2, the J gene TRBJ2-7; 13 nucleotides match TRBD2. The CDR3 has 17 residues. Germline CDR1 is WSHSY and CDR2 is SAAADI. V lost 8 bases and J lost 1; bases outside the gene matches: 11. As DNA, the CDR3 is TGCGCCAGCTGGGTTACTAGCGGGAGGGCCGGGTCCTACGAGCAGTACTTC. This sequence encodes CASWVTSGRAGSYEQYF.

A word on this clone: Other DNA sequences in this specimen translate into the identical CDR3. The chain is built from TRBV7-3 and TRBJ2-3; D possibly corresponds to TRBD2 (5 bases). The CDR3 is 16 residues long. V lost 0 bases, J lost 1 base, and 11 bases lay in between. Germline V lookup: CDR1 SGHTA, CDR2 FQGTGA. CDR3 sequence (DNA): TGTGCCAGCAGCTTAACAGGGTCCGGGGGCACAGATACGCAGTATTTT. Amino acids: CASSLTGSGGTDTQYF.

The J gene is TRBJ2-3, the V gene TRBV4-3; D is undetermined. Trimming took 1 base from V and 2 from J, leaving 19 bases between them. This CDR3 spans 18 amino acids. In germline, CDR1 is LGHNA, CDR2 YSLEER. The CDR3, as DNA: TGCGCCAGCAGCCAAGGGGCTCGAGGACCCGAAAACACAGATACGCAGTATTTT. Translating it yields CASSQGARGPENTDTQYF.

The chain carries TRBV4-1 and TRBJ2-1; D may be TRBD2 (6 bases). This CDR3 region has 13 residues. Germline CDR1 MGHRA, CDR2 YSYEKL. V dropped 2 bases and J dropped 8 bases, with 10 bases sitting between them. The CDR3 nucleotides read TGCGCCAGCAGCCAAACTAGCACCGATGAGCAGTTCTTC. It translates to CASSQTSTDEQFF.

CDR3 sequence reads: CASSERQASQDYF. The DNA of the CDR3 is TGTGCCAGCAGTGAAAGACAGGCCTCTCAGGATTACTTC. The V call is TRBV6-1, the J call TRBJ2-7, with TRBD1 as a possible D gene (6 bases). Between the trimmed V and J ends, which lost 2 bases and 13 bases, there was a span of 18 bases. Germline V gene data show CDR1 as MNHNS and CDR2 as SASEGT. The CDR3 totals 13 residues.

J is TRBJ2-5 and V is TRBV7-6; 9 bases line up with TRBD2. Germline V lookup: CDR1 SGHVS, CDR2 FNYEAQ. V gave up 5 bases and J gave up 4 bases; unmatched junction bases: 8. This CDR3 region has 15 residues. The CDR3 region has the DNA TGTGCCAGCAGCCACGGGGCGGGAGGGCCAGAGACCCAGTACTTC. This codes for CASSHGAGGPETQYF.

The V gene is TRBV30, the J gene TRBJ1-1, with 7 bases lining up with TRBD1. CDR1 and CDR2 (germline): GTSNPN, SVGIG (reference sequence). With 2 bases clipped from V and 5 bases from J, the junction kept 5 bases outside the gene matches. This CDR3 is 13 amino acids long. The CDR3 nucleotides are TGTGCCTGGAGTCGGGCAGGGGGGACTGAAGCTTTCTTT. It codes for CAWSRAGGTEAFF.

The CDR3 protein is CASSFLDRDNEQFF. For the CDR3, the DNA is TGTGCCAGCAGTTTTTTGGACAGGGACAATGAGCAGTTCTTC. The genes are TRBV27 and TRBJ2-1; 8 nucleotides line up with TRBD1. CDR1 MNHEY and CDR2 SMNVEV come from the germline V gene (reference sequence). CDR3 length equals 14 residues. Trimming took 3 bases from V and 5 from J; bases not matched to a gene: 3.

The chain links TRBV11-2 to TRBJ2-5; 10 bases match TRBD2. V shed 6 bases, J shed 4 bases, and the junction held 5 bases outside the gene matches. This CDR3 is built from 14 residues. Germline V CDR1 and CDR2: SGHAT, FQNNGV. CDR3: CASRQAGGGETQYF. The CDR3 DNA follows: TGTGCCAGCAGACAAGCGGGAGGGGGAGAGACCCAGTACTTC.

About this clone itself: Other nucleotide sequences from this sample produce the same CDR3. This chain connects TRBV18 to TRBJ2-7; tentative D call: TRBD2 (5 bases). Germline CDR1 is KGHSH and CDR2 is LQKENI. This CDR3 contains 13 residues. The V and J ends lost 0 bases and 2 bases respectively, with 5 bases between them. In DNA, the CDR3 is TGTGCCAGCTCACCACCTAGCGCCTACGAGCAGTACTTC. It yields the protein CASSPPSAYEQYF.

V is TRBV11-2 and J is TRBJ2-5, with TRBD2 as a possible D gene (6 bases). Trimming removed 0 bases from V and 1 base from J, with 15 bases in between. This CDR3 has 17 residues. CDR1 is SGHAT and CDR2 is FQNNGV in the germline V gene. CDR3 residues: CASSLDMIAAGQETQYF. CDR3 nucleotides: TGTGCCAGCAGCTTAGATATGATAGCGGCAGGCCAAGAGACCCAGTACTTC.

The chain carries TRBV19 and TRBJ1-5; TRBD1 is a possible D gene (6 bases). Per germline, CDR1 LNHDA and CDR2 SQIVND (reference sequence). CDR3 size: 13 residues. The germline V and J ends were trimmed by 7 bases and 7 bases, with 14 bases remaining between them. Here the CDR3 reads CASKNRVGQPQHF. CDR3 coding DNA: TGTGCCAGTAAGAACAGGGTTGGACAGCCCCAGCATTTT.

Turning to this clone: Additional DNA sequences in this sample encode the identical CDR3. The V and J genes are TRBV7-2 and TRBJ2-7, with a possible D match to TRBD1 (5 bases). The CDR3 is 13 amino acids. V shed 3 bases and J shed 2 bases, with 8 bases lying between them. Germline V gene lookup returns CDR1 SGHTA and CDR2 FQGNSA. CDR3 residues: CASSFGQTYEQYF. CDR3 nucleotide sequence: TGTGCCAGCAGCTTCGGACAAACCTACGAGCAGTACTTC.

The chain has TRBV14 and TRBJ1-1; 9 positions agree with TRBD1. V dropped 3 bases and J dropped 7; count of bases not matched to a gene: 6. The CDR3 is 14 residues long. Germline V gene sequence: CDR1 SGHDN, CDR2 FVKESK. CDR3: CASSHRDRVYEAFF. CDR3 DNA: TGTGCCAGCAGCCACCGGGACAGGGTTTATGAAGCTTTCTTT.

This chain connects TRBV5-4 to TRBJ1-1; weak D call: TRBD1 (5 bases). Germline CDR1 reads SGHNT; CDR2 reads YYREEE (reference sequence). This CDR3 comprises 15 residues. V was pared by 0 bases and J by 4 bases, with 13 bases between. CDR3 region: CASSLAAGRGTEAFF. The CDR3 DNA reads TGTGCCAGCAGCTTGGCCGCAGGGCGGGGCACTGAAGCTTTCTTT. The complete variable domain, with remaining parts taken from reference TRBV5-4 and TRBJ1-1, reads ETGVTQSPTHLIKTRGQQVTLRCSSQSGHNTVSWYQQALGQGPQFIFQYYREEENGRGNFPPRFSGLQFPNYSSELNVNALELDDSALYLCASSLAAGRGTEAFFGQGTRLTVV.

The chain recombines TRBV6-1 with TRBJ1-1; 7 bases fit TRBD1. The CDR3 runs 14 residues. After removal of 7 bases from V and 4 bases from J, the junction contained 9 bases not matched to a gene. Germline assignment: CDR1 MNHNS and CDR2 SASEGT. The CDR3 sequence: CASKDRQGGTEAFF. The DNA for the CDR3 is TGTGCCAGCAAGGACCGACAGGGAGGCACTGAAGCTTTCTTT.

The chain uses TRBV12-1 and TRBJ2-7; no check of the table's D call, TRBD1, against the DNA was made. TRBV12-1 is listed as a pseudogene. CDR3 length: 17 amino acids. CDR3 DNA sequence: TGTGCCAGCAGCCGTGGGTCCTACAGGGAAAGCTCCTACGAGCAGTACTTC. Its protein is CASSRGSYRESSYEQYF.

This clone is a singleton in its sample. This chain connects TRBV11-3 to TRBJ2-5; TRBD2 agrees at 11 bases. CDR1 SGHNT and CDR2 YENEEA come from the germline V gene. The CDR3 runs to 16 residues. V was clipped by 1 base and J by 3 bases; unmatched bases: 4. CDR3 DNA sequence: TGTGCCAGCAGCTTAGGGGGACTAGCGGTAGAAGAGACCCAGTACTTC. Encoded protein: CASSLGGLAVEETQYF. Supplemented by reference TRBV11-3 and TRBJ2-5, the full variable domain reads EAGVVQSPRYKIIEKKQPVAFWCNPISGHNTLYWYLQNLGQGPELLIRYENEEAVDDSQLPKDRFSAERLKGVDSTLKIQPAELGDSAVYLCASSLGGLAVEETQYFGPGTRLLVL.

This sequence joins TRBV14 and TRBJ2-7; possibly TRBD1 for D (5 bases). This CDR3 contains 13 residues. CDR1 and CDR2 from the germline V gene are SGHDN and FVKESK. V dropped 0 bases and J dropped 9 bases, with 12 bases sitting between them. The CDR3 is CASSQDLTGRQYF. The CDR3 DNA is TGTGCCAGCAGCCAAGATCTTACAGGTCGGCAGTACTTC.

The V gene is TRBV7-2, the J gene TRBJ1-4, with 9 bases matching TRBD1. V gave up 0 bases and J gave up 3 bases; unmatched junction bases: 8. The CDR3 loop spans 18 amino acids. In germline, CDR1 is SGHTA, CDR2 FQGNSA. The CDR3 loop reads CASSLAQGQGISNEKLFF. Written as DNA, the CDR3 is TGTGCCAGCAGCTTAGCGCAAGGACAGGGGATATCTAATGAAAAACTGTTTTTT. Variable domain in full (rest from reference TRBV7-2 and TRBJ1-4): GAGVSQSPSNKVTEKGKDVELRCDPISGHTALYWYRQSLGQGLEFLIYFQGNSAPDKSGLPSDRFSAERTGGSVSTLTIQRTQQEDSAVYLCASSLAQGQGISNEKLFFGSGTQLSVL.